This T cell receptor beta chain was observed in a study of T cell responses to AZD1222 COVID-19 vaccine. This clone counts as medium-sized. The CDR3 covers 15 residues. Trimming removed 3 bases from V and 4 bases from J, with 15 bases in between. The germline V gene has CDR1 MNHEY and CDR2 SMNVEV (reference sequence). Measured with immunoSEQ multiplex PCR; TCRdb has only the in-frame clones, and not every one. The sample lists approximately 67,000 clones; nearly 90% were seen once. This specimen consisted of peripheral blood, obtained 28 days after the second AZD1222 dose. The V and J genes are TRBV27 and TRBJ1-1; D unclear. This TCR was sampled from an adult who received the AZD1222 COVID-19 vaccine. The CDR3 region is CASSFNGKAGTEAFF. The CDR3 DNA reads TGTGCCAGCAGTTTTAACGGGAAAGCGGGCACTGAAGCTTTCTTT.